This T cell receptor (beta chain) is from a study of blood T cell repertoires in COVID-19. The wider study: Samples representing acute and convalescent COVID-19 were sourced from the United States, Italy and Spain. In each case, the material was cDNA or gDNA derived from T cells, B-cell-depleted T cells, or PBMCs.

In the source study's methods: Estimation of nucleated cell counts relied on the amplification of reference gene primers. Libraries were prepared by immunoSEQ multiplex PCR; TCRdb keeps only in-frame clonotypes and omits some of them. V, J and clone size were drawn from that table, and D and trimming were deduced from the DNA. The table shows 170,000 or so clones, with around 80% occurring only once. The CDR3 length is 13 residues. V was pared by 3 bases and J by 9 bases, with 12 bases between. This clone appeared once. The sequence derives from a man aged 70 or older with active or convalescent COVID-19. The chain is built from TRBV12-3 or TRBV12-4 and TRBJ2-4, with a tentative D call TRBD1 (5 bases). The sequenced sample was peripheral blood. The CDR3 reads CASSFSGQAIQYF. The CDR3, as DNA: TGTGCCAGCAGTTTTTCAGGGCAGGCCATTCAGTACTTC.